This is a list of T cell receptor beta chains from one sample in a study of blood T cell repertoires in COVID-19. Produced via immunoSEQ multiplex PCR; TCRdb's table is partial and in-frame only. The table records some 97,000 clones, approximately 86% of them present only once. The sequencing sample was made of peripheral blood. These receptor sequences come from a man aged 50-60 years with active or convalescent COVID-19. CDR3s include the opening cysteine and the closing phenylalanine or tryptophan. The order of the fields is J gene, D gene, V gene, clone size, CDR3 protein, CDR3 DNA. A D gene is named only where the DNA matches it firmly. The size of a clone is reported for some rows only, either as once, few or many, or as a class for expanded clones.

TRBJ1-6 | TRBD1 | TRBV4-1 | NA | CASSLQQGINSPLHF | TGCGCCAGCAGCCTCCAACAGGGGATCAATTCACCCCTCCACTTT
TRBJ1-4 | NA | TRBV5-1 | NA | CASSLEQNEKLFF | TGCGCCAGCAGCTTGGAACAGAATGAAAAACTGTTTTTT
TRBJ2-1 | TRBD2 | TRBV2 | NA | CASSFSPGLAGVSHEQFF | TGTGCCAGCAGTTTCAGCCCGGGACTAGCGGGAGTGTCCCATGAGCAGTTCTTC
TRBJ1-3 | NA | TRBV19 | NA | CASRPREPGNTIYF | TGTGCCAGTCGTCCCAGGGAACCCGGAAACACCATATATTTT
TRBJ2-7 | NA | TRBV14 | many | CASSNGLLYEQYF | TGTGCCAGCAGTAACGGACTTCTATACGAGCAGTACTTC
TRBJ1-5 | NA | TRBV20-1 | NA | CSASSQGSQPQHF | TGCAGTGCTAGTAGTCAGGGGAGTCAGCCCCAGCATTTT
TRBJ1-5 | NA | TRBV6-5 | NA | CASSPRGQPQHF | TGTGCCAGCAGTCCCCGGGGTCAGCCCCAGCATTTT
TRBJ2-1 | NA | TRBV7-3 | NA | CASSLSHSGPTSYNEQFF | TGTGCCAGCAGCTTATCCCACAGCGGACCTACATCCTACAATGAGCAGTTCTTC
TRBJ2-6 | NA | TRBV27 | NA | CASRSGQLWANVLTF | TGTGCCAGCAGATCTGGACAACTCTGGGCCAACGTCCTGACTTTC
TRBJ2-2 | TRBD2 | TRBV19 | NA | CASSMAPRGGASNTGELFF | TGTGCCAGTAGTATGGCCCCTCGCGGGGGGGCTTCGAACACCGGGGAGCTGTTTTTT
TRBJ2-2 | TRBD2 | TRBV11-3 | NA | CASSPRGELADNTGELFF | TGTGCCAGCAGCCCAAGGGGGGAACTAGCGGATAACACCGGGGAGCTGTTTTTT
TRBJ1-5 | NA | TRBV3-1/TRBV3-2 | NA | CASSQDGGAQPQHF | TGTGCCAGCAGCCAAGACGGTGGGGCCCAGCCCCAGCATTTT
TRBJ2-2 | TRBD1 | TRBV19 | NA | CASRDRGTLANTGELFF | TGTGCCAGCCGGGACAGGGGAACCCTAGCGAACACCGGGGAGCTGTTTTTT